The TCR beta chain under discussion was sequenced for a study of T cells in women clearing cervical HPV infection. Findings of the study overall: TRBV6-7 abundance was lower in cases than controls (around 0.11% versus 0.15%).

The data were produced by immunoSEQ multiplex PCR, yet TCRdb's version contains in-frame clones alone and is incomplete. The ten most abundant clones cover about 1.5% of a sample with under 35,000 clones. CDR1 and CDR2 (germline): SEHNR, FQNEAQ (reference sequence). CDR3 size: 15 residues. Germline trimming cut 4 bases from V and 3 bases from J; bases unmatched to any gene: 9. Cervical HPV DNA detected by MY09/MY11 PCR, typed by dot-blot. Frequency places this clone as medium-sized. Its antigen is as yet unknown. The read halts 3 residues ahead of the CDR3 end, with the missing end drawn from the germline J gene.

Sequences were obtained from blood buffy coat. The chain has TRBV7-9 and TRBJ2-7, with 7 nucleotides matching TRBD1. This TCR came from a woman between 18 and 70 years old with a cervical HPV16 infection that either progressed to CIN3+ or cleared (not recorded which). CDR3 region: CASSSTFDRDYEQYF. The sequenced CDR3 bases are TGTGCCAGCAGCTCAACCTTCGACAGGGACTACGAG.